This T cell receptor beta chain was sequenced during a study of shared clonotypes between healthy human individuals. This table comes from immunoSEQ multiplex PCR, and its TCRdb copy is limited to in-frame clones, with some not included. The sample comprises some 320,000 clones, around 86% of which are singletons, and around 16% rests with the top ten. Findings and limits, study-wide: The four-donor shared clonotypes exceeded non-shared clonotypes in generation probability, with non-shared ones scoring lower.

Turning to this clone: The target antigen is unknown.

The germline V gene has CDR1 SNHLY and CDR2 FYNNEI. Deletions cut 9 bases from V and 8 bases from J, with 16 bases between. This CDR3 has 12 amino acids. The gene calls are TRBV2 and TRBJ1-2; a weak D match, TRBD1 (6 bases). The TCR comes from a man younger than 35 in good health. The sample taken for sequencing was memory CD8+ T cells sorted from blood. This sample's subset: CD45RO+ cells pooled with CCR7-negative TemRA cells. The CDR3 region has the DNA TGTGCCAGGCCCCTCAGGGGAACGGGCTACACCTTC. Translating it yields CARPLRGTGYTF.